These 8 T cell receptor beta chains came from one sample sequenced in a study of OX40 agonist ivuxolimab in advanced cancers. TCRdb's copy holds only in-frame clones and misses some; the assay was immunoSEQ multiplex PCR. The data show fewer than 40,000 clones, with over 60% seen just once and almost 10% held by the top ten. The sample here was CD4+ or CD8+ T cells sorted from blood, taken in a trial of the OX40 agonist ivuxolimab. These receptors were collected from an adult with an advanced solid tumor such as melanoma, head and neck, liver or kidney cancer.

The V call is TRBV30, the J call TRBJ2-1; tentative D call: TRBD2 (5 bases). Trimming stripped 4 bases from V and 7 bases from J, with 20 bases between. This CDR3 comprises 15 residues. Germline CDR1 is GTSNPN and CDR2 is SVGIG (reference sequence). The CDR3 spells CAWTLRGPYKNEQFF. The CDR3, as DNA: TGTGCCTGGACCCTACGAGGGCCCTACAAGAATGAGCAGTTCTTC.

The genes are TRBV9 and TRBJ2-5; D possibly corresponds to TRBD1 (5 bases). The V end was cut by 0 bases, the J end by 4 bases, with 13 bases between. This CDR3 is built from 15 residues. Germline-derived CDR1 and CDR2 are SGDLS and YYNGEE. The CDR3 loop reads CASSVVGAPGETQYF. The CDR3 bases are TGTGCCAGCAGCGTAGTAGGGGCGCCGGGAGAGACCCAGTACTTC. Complete variable domain (other parts from reference TRBV9 and TRBJ2-5): DSGVTQTPKHLITATGQRVTLRCSPRSGDLSVYWYQQSLDQGLQFLIQYYNGEERAKGNILERFSAQQFPDLHSELNLSSLELGDSALYFCASSVVGAPGETQYFGPGTRLLVL.

This chain joins TRBV6-5 and TRBJ2-7; unclear D gene. Germline values: CDR1 MNHEY, CDR2 SVGAGI. CDR3 length: 16 residues. V was trimmed by 2 bases and J by 5 bases, leaving 19 bases between them. CDR3 amino acids: CASSYGLAVGNHEQYF. The CDR3 region has the DNA TGTGCCAGCAGTTACGGGTTGGCAGTCGGCAACCACGAGCAGTACTTC.

Comments on this clone: Germline and junction disagree at one end, which may indicate a read error. Different DNA sequences within this sample yield the same CDR3. V is TRBV6-1 and J is TRBJ1-2; 7 positions match TRBD1. The germline CDR1 and CDR2 sequences are MNHNS and SASEGT. The CDR3 spans 16 residues. CDR3: CASSEGRGRVNYGYTF. CDR3 DNA sequence: TGTGCCAGTAGTGAAGGAAGGGGGCGCGTTAACTATGGCTACACCTTC.

This clone was recorded only once. The rearrangement links TRBV30 to TRBJ2-6; D is unresolved. V lost 0 bases and J 1 base, leaving 4 bases between the germline ends. CDR1 and CDR2 from the germline V gene are GTSNPN and SVGIG (reference sequence). The length of the CDR3 is 14 residues. CDR3 bases: TGTGCCTGGAGTGTATCGTCTGGGGCCAACGTCCTGACTTTC. Residues: CAWSVSSGANVLTF.

Only one count was recorded for this clone. This sequence joins TRBV5-1 and TRBJ2-7; 7 bases fit TRBD2. The CDR3 loop spans 15 amino acids. V dropped 6 bases and J dropped 7; count of bases not matched to a gene: 16. The V gene's germline CDR1 is SGHRS and CDR2 YFSETQ. The CDR3 is CASMGSVSGTGEQYF. The CDR3 nucleotides are TGCGCCAGCATGGGATCGGTCAGCGGGACGGGGGAGCAGTACTTC.

This clone was found a few times. This sequence joins TRBV7-3 and TRBJ1-2; 9 bases map to TRBD1. J was trimmed by 4 bases and V by 1 base; bases with no gene match: 1. The V gene's germline CDR1 is SGHTA and CDR2 FQGTGA. The CDR3 sequence is 14 residues long. In DNA form, the CDR3 reads TGTGCCAGCAGCTTAAGGGGACAGGGCTATGGCTACACCTTC. This translates into CASSLRGQGYGYTF.

This chain connects TRBV6-6 to TRBJ2-3; 7 bases are a match to TRBD2. The length of the CDR3 is 14 residues. Germline lookup yields CDR1 MNHNY and CDR2 SVGAGI (reference sequence). J was trimmed by 5 bases and V by 2 bases; bases with no gene match: 4. The CDR3, as DNA: TGTGCCAGCAGTTACGGGGAGGGGAGAGATACGCAGTATTTT. Translated, it gives CASSYGEGRDTQYF.